The present entry profiles one T cell receptor beta chain with its context. Its specificity is unknown. This specimen belongs to a study of T cell repertoires in cytomegalovirus infection. Study-level background: From public TCR beta signatures came an indication of both CMV infection and matching HLA type.

Overall study results and limits: HLA-C-restricted TCR beta clonotypes specific for CMV led the ex vivo response. The cumulative frequency of public TCR beta families distinguished individuals who carried CMV together with the relevant HLA.

This CDR3 comprises 13 residues. In germline, CDR1 is WSHSY, CDR2 SAAADI. The germline V and J ends were trimmed by 4 bases and 7 bases, with 10 bases remaining between them. TCRdb reanalysed the reads using MiXCR and keeps one entry per CDR3 protein. Here the sample spans about 250,000 distinct CDR3 sequences, about a sixth being singletons. Sequenced input: CD8+ T cells from PBMCs. The sequence derives from a human donor in good health (CMV status not recorded). Some clones in this sample may be carry-over from other donors' samples. The rearrangement joins TRBV10-2 to TRBJ1-4; D is ambiguous. In nucleotides, the CDR3 is TGCGCCAGCAGTGTGGGTGAGGGTGAAAAACTGTTTTTT. Protein: CASSVGEGEKLFF.